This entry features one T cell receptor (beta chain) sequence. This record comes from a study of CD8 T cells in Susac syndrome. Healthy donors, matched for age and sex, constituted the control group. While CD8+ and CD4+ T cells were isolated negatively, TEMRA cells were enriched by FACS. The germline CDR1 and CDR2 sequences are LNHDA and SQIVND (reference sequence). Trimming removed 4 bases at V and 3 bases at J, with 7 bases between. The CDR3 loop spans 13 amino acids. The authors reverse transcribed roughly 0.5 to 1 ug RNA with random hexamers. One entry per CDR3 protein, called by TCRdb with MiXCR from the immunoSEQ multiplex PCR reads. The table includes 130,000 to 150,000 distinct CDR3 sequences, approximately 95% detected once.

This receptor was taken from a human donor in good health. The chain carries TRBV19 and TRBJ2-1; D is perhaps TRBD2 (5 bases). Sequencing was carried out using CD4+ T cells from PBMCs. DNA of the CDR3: TGTGCCAGTAGTAGAACTAGCTACAATGAGCAGTTCTTC. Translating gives CASSRTSYNEQFF.